The 26 T cell receptor beta chains below were found in one sample sequenced in a study of Ad26.COV2.S vaccination and SARS-CoV-2 variants. Treatment denoted: 15 to 20 received Ad26.COV2.S at low or high dose, single or two shots; roughly five received placebo; per-sample allocation not given. Repertoires come from day 63 after the first vaccine or placebo injection. Libraries were prepared by immunoSEQ multiplex PCR; TCRdb keeps only in-frame clonotypes and omits some of them. The profile shows about 350,000 clones, 65% to 90% of them singletons. Sequencing used peripheral blood, obtained in a trial of Ad26.COV2.S vaccine versus placebo. These receptors were obtained from a person between 18 and 60 years old who received the Ad26.COV2.S COVID-19 vaccine or a placebo.

This chain joins TRBV9 and TRBJ2-2; 7 nucleotides match TRBD2. This CDR3 contains 15 residues. J was trimmed by 7 bases and V by 4 bases; bases with no gene match: 10. The germline gives CDR1 SGDLS, CDR2 YYNGEE. The CDR3 nucleotides read TGTGCCAGCAGCTTAACTAGCGTGGTGGACGGGGAGCTGTTTTTT. Amino acids: CASSLTSVVDGELFF.

This clone was seen a handful of times. The gene calls are TRBV10-1 and TRBJ2-7, with 14 bases lining up with TRBD2. CDR1 is WNHNN, CDR2 SYGVQD, per germline (reference sequence). The ends lost 4 bases at V and 2 bases at J; junction bases unmatched: 7. The CDR3 loop spans 17 amino acids. The CDR3 DNA follows: TGCGCCAGCAGTGGACTAGCGGGGGGGAGGCGAACCTACGAGCAGTACTTC. Translated: CASSGLAGGRRTYEQYF.

The rearrangement joins TRBV7-3 to TRBJ1-6, with TRBD1 as a possible D gene (6 bases). The germline V and J ends were trimmed by 0 bases and 9 bases, with 18 bases remaining between them. There are 17 residues in the CDR3. The germline gives CDR1 SGHTA, CDR2 FQGTGA. DNA for the CDR3: TGTGCCAGCAGCTTAACTCCACAGGGCGGGACGCGTTCACCCCTCCACTTT. Its translation: CASSLTPQGGTRSPLHF. Supplemented by reference TRBV7-3 and TRBJ1-6, the full variable domain reads GAGVSQTPSNKVTEKGKYVELRCDPISGHTALYWYRQSLGQGPEFLIYFQGTGAADDSGLPNDRFFAVRPEGSVSTLKIQRTERGDSAVYLCASSLTPQGGTRSPLHFGNGTRLTVT.

The gene calls are TRBV6-5 and TRBJ2-2; 11 bases line up with TRBD1. CDR1 and CDR2 from the germline V gene are MNHEY and SVGAGI. The junction had 5 bases not matched to a gene; V was cut back by 8 bases and J by 9 bases. This CDR3 has 13 residues. This chain's CDR3 is CASGQGASRELFF. The CDR3 region has the DNA TGTGCCAGCGGACAGGGGGCGAGCCGGGAGCTGTTTTTT.

V usage is TRBV24-1 and J usage is TRBJ2-1, with D possibly matching TRBD2 (5 bases). Germline CDR1 and CDR2: KGHDR and SFDVKD. V lost 10 bases and J lost 5, with 20 bases in between. This CDR3 spans 15 amino acids. The CDR3 DNA reads TGTGCCACATCTCCTTCAGGACTGGTAAACAATGAGCAGTTCTTC. This codes for CATSPSGLVNNEQFF.

The rearrangement links TRBV5-4 to TRBJ1-1; D unclear. This CDR3 comprises 15 residues. Deletions cut 2 bases from V and 1 base from J, with 12 bases between. CDR1 SGHNT and CDR2 YYREEE come from the germline V gene (reference sequence). CDR3 nucleotide sequence: TGTGCCAGCAGCTTTGAAGTCCGCGGGAACACTGAAGCTTTCTTT. This sequence encodes CASSFEVRGNTEAFF. Looking up the rest from reference TRBV5-4 and TRBJ1-1 gives the full variable domain: ETGVTQSPTHLIKTRGQQVTLRCSSQSGHNTVSWYQQALGQGPQFIFQYYREEENGRGNFPPRFSGLQFPNYSSELNVNALELDDSALYLCASSFEVRGNTEAFFGQGTRLTVV.

The V and J genes are TRBV7-9 and TRBJ2-3; 9 bases are shared with TRBD2. The V gene end was trimmed by 3 bases and the J gene end by 5 bases; junction bases not matched to a gene: 6. CDR3 length: 15 amino acids. CDR1 and CDR2 (germline): SEHNR, FQNEAQ (reference sequence). The CDR3 DNA sequence: TGTGCCAGCAGCTTTGCGGGAGGGCCATTAGATACGCAGTATTTT. Its translation: CASSFAGGPLDTQYF.

This rearrangement joins TRBV27 to TRBJ2-7; 9 bases are shared with TRBD2. The germline CDR1 and CDR2 sequences are MNHEY and SMNVEV (reference sequence). V gave up 1 base and J gave up 0 bases; unmatched junction bases: 4. The CDR3 extends over 16 amino acids. The CDR3 sequence: CASSLLHSGSSYEQYF. The CDR3 DNA follows: TGTGCCAGCAGTTTATTGCATAGCGGGAGCTCCTACGAGCAGTACTTC.

This chain joins TRBV6-1 and TRBJ1-1, with D perhaps matching TRBD1 (6 bases). Looked up from germline, CDR1 is MNHNS and CDR2 is SASEGT. The V end was cut by 3 bases, the J end by 0 bases, with 14 bases between. The CDR3 covers 16 residues. CDR3 amino acids: CASSDLGGQVNTEAFF. The CDR3 coding sequence is TGTGCCAGCAGTGATTTGGGGGGCCAAGTGAACACTGAAGCTTTCTTT.

The chain has TRBV4-3 and TRBJ2-6; perhaps D is TRBD1 or TRBD2 (6 bases each). The V end lost 0 bases, the J end lost 2 bases, and 14 bases lay between the germline ends. The CDR3 covers 18 residues. Germline V gene sequence: CDR1 LGHNA, CDR2 YSLEER. The CDR3 coding sequence is TGCGCCAGCAGCCAAGATGGAGGAGGGGGACCTGGGGCCAACGTCCTGACTTTC. This sequence encodes CASSQDGGGGPGANVLTF.

The chain couples TRBV19 to TRBJ1-1, with a weak D call TRBD1 (5 bases). From germline, CDR1 is LNHDA and CDR2 SQIVND (reference sequence). V lost 8 bases, J lost 3 bases, and 13 bases lay in between. The length of the CDR3 is 13 residues. CDR3 region: CASGDSRDTEAFF. The CDR3 DNA reads TGTGCCAGTGGAGACAGCAGGGACACTGAAGCTTTCTTT.

V usage is TRBV4-1 and J usage is TRBJ2-1; D might be TRBD1 (6 bases). The CDR3 covers 15 residues. Germline V gene lookup returns CDR1 MGHRA and CDR2 YSYEKL. V dropped 6 bases and J dropped 2 bases, with 14 bases sitting between them. The CDR3 sequence is CASRPQGSPYNEQFF. Written as DNA, the CDR3 is TGCGCCAGCAGACCCCAGGGGTCCCCCTACAATGAGCAGTTCTTC.

The chain carries TRBV27 and TRBJ2-5; tentative D call: TRBD2 (6 bases). This CDR3 is built from 17 residues. The V end was cut by 3 bases, the J end by 6 bases, with 23 bases between. The germline gives CDR1 MNHEY, CDR2 SMNVEV (reference sequence). The CDR3 sequence: CASSFLPRGGNGKTQYF. The CDR3 DNA reads as TGTGCCAGCAGTTTTCTCCCGCGTGGGGGGAACGGGAAGACCCAGTACTTC.

The J gene is TRBJ1-3, the V gene TRBV19; TRBD1 agrees at 7 bases. CDR1 LNHDA and CDR2 SQIVND come from the germline V gene (reference sequence). There are 15 residues in the CDR3. Trimming cost V 3 bases and J 6 bases; bases outside gene matches: 8. This chain's CDR3 is CASSITGDGSNTIYF. The CDR3 nucleotides read TGTGCCAGTAGTATCACAGGGGATGGATCAAACACCATATATTTT.

The table lists this clone with a few counts. CDR3 DNA: TGTGCCAGCAGTGCCGAGGGGGGGTTACCCTACGAGCAGTACTTC. It encodes CASSAEGGLPYEQYF. The V call is TRBV7-9, the J call TRBJ2-7, with TRBD2 as a possible D gene (7 bases). This CDR3 is built from 15 residues. The germline V gene has CDR1 SEHNR and CDR2 FQNEAQ (reference sequence). Trimming shortened V by 6 bases and J by 2 bases, and 17 bases separated the two germline ends.

The rearrangement joins TRBV7-2 to TRBJ1-5; no definite D call. CDR1 and CDR2 from the germline V gene are SGHTA and FQGNSA. The CDR3 is 13 amino acids. V was shortened by 4 bases and J by 7 bases, with 11 bases between the two germline ends. CDR3 region: CASSSGLLQPQHF. The DNA of the CDR3 is TGTGCCAGCAGCTCAGGACTCCTCCAGCCCCAGCATTTT.

This clone was observed a handful of times. V is TRBV12-3 or TRBV12-4 and J is TRBJ2-7; no reliable D call. V was pared by 5 bases and J by 9 bases, with 17 bases between. CDR3 length: 13 residues. The CDR3 loop reads CASSTDGTMLQYF. CDR3 in DNA: TGTGCCAGCAGTACGGACGGTACAATGTTGCAGTACTTC.

In this sample, this clone turned up a few times. CDR3 bases: TGTGCCAGCAGCCCCAGCACCTATGAGCCCCAGCATTTT. As protein: CASSPSTYEPQHF. This chain connects TRBV3-1 (or the pseudogene TRBV3-2) to TRBJ1-5; D is uncertain. The CDR3 contains 13 residues. CDR1 is LGHDT and CDR2 is YNNKEL in the germline V gene (reference sequence). Trimming removed 4 bases from V and 8 bases from J, with 12 bases in between.

In its sample, this clone was seen a few times. V is TRBV6-2 or TRBV6-3 and J is TRBJ1-1; D remains unclear. This CDR3 contains 14 residues. The germline gives CDR1 MNHEY, CDR2 SVGEGT. V dropped 0 bases and J dropped 6 bases, with 11 bases sitting between them. The CDR3 bases are TGTGCCAGCAGTTACTCGGTACCATCTGCTGAAGCTTTCTTT. Protein product: CASSYSVPSAEAFF.

The chain employs TRBV5-4 and TRBJ2-7; D possibly corresponds to TRBD2 (5 bases). Germline CDR1 reads SGHNT; CDR2 reads YYREEE (reference sequence). The CDR3 has 17 amino acids. Trimming pared 0 bases from V and 4 bases from J, leaving 20 bases between. Written as DNA, the CDR3 is TGTGCCAGCAGCTTGGGTCTAGGACCACTAGGGCCTTACGAGCAGTACTTC. It yields the protein CASSLGLGPLGPYEQYF.

The rearrangement uses TRBV13 and TRBJ1-2; D possibly corresponds to TRBD1 (6 bases). From germline, CDR1 is PRHDT and CDR2 FYEKMQ (reference sequence). The V end lost 5 bases, the J end lost 4 bases, and 11 bases lay between the germline ends. The CDR3 loop spans 13 amino acids. CDR3 region: CASSPPDSYGYTF. The CDR3 DNA is TGTGCCAGCAGCCCCCCGGACAGCTATGGCTACACCTTC.

The rearrangement joins TRBV12-3 or TRBV12-4 to TRBJ2-3; no reliable D call. V was shortened by 7 bases and J by 4 bases, with 12 bases between the two germline ends. This CDR3 is built from 13 residues. CDR3 in DNA: TGTGCCAGCACCTTAAACGGCGCAGATACGCAGTATTTT. Translated: CASTLNGADTQYF.

The chain employs TRBV5-6 and TRBJ1-2; D gene uncertain. The CDR3 has 13 residues. V lost 4 bases to trimming and J lost 4 bases, with 11 bases between them. CDR1 and CDR2 (germline): SGHDT, YYEEEE. CDR3 sequence (DNA): TGTGCCAGCAGCCTCTCGGGAGGCTATGGCTACACCTTC. This codes for CASSLSGGYGYTF.

The chain has TRBV6-2 or TRBV6-3 and TRBJ2-1; 8 nucleotides align to TRBD2. The V gene's germline CDR1 is MNHEY and CDR2 SVGEGT. J gave up 12 bases and V 5 bases, and 0 bases lay outside the gene matches. The CDR3 extends over 10 amino acids. DNA for the CDR3: TGTGCCAGCAGTGGACTAGCGCAGTTCTTC. Translating it yields CASSGLAQFF.

This clone turned up a few times. The chain couples TRBV5-4 to TRBJ2-5, with TRBD2 matching 11 bases. CDR1 and CDR2 from the germline V gene are SGHNT and YYREEE (reference sequence). V lost 3 bases to trimming and J lost 4 bases; unmatched junction nucleotides: 2. The CDR3 spans 14 residues. CDR3 DNA sequence: TGTGCCAGCAGCTCAGGACTAGCGGGAGAGACCCAGTACTTC. Translated: CASSSGLAGETQYF.

V gene TRBV18 combines with J gene TRBJ2-2; no definite D call. The CDR3 consists of 12 residues. Germline CDR1 KGHSH, CDR2 LQKENI. Trimming removed 3 bases at V and 6 bases at J, with 5 bases between. CDR3 nucleotides: TGTGCCAGCTCACCGGGGTCCGGGGAGCTGTTTTTT. Its protein is CASSPGSGELFF.